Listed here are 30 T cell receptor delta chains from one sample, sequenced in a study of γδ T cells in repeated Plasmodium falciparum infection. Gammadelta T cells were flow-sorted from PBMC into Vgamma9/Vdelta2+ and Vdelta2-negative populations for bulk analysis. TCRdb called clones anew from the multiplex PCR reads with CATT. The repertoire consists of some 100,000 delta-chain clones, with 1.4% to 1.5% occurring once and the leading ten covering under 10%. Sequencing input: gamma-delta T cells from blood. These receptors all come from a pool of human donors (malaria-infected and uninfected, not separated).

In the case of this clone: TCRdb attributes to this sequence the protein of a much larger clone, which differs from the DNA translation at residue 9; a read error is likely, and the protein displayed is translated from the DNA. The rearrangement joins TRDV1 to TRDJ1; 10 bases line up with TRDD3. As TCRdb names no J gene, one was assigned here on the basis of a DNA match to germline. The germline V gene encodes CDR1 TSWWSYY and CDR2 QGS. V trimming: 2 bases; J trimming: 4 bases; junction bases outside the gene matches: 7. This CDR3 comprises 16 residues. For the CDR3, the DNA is TGTGCTCTTGGGGAAACTGGGGGATCCGGGAGCGATAAACTCATCTTT. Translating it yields CALGETGGSGSDKLIF.

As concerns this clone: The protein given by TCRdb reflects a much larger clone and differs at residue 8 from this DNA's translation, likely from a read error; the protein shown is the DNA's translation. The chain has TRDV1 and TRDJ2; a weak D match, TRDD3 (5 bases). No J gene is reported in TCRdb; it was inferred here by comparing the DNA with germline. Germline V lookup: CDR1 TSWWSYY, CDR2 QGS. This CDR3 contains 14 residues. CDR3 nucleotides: TGTGCTCTAGGGGGCTCCGGACTGATAGCACAACTCTTCTTT. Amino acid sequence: CALGGSGLIAQLFF.

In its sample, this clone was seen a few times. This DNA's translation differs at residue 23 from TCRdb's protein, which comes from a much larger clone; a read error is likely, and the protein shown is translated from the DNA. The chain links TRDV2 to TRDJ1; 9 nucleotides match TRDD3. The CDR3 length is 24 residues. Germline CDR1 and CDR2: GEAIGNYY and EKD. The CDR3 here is CACDPLGFDGTGGLEIRYTDKLTF. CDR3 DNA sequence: TGTGCCTGTGACCCCCTCGGTTTTGATGGTACTGGGGGACTCGAAATAAGGTACACCGATAAACTCACCTTT.

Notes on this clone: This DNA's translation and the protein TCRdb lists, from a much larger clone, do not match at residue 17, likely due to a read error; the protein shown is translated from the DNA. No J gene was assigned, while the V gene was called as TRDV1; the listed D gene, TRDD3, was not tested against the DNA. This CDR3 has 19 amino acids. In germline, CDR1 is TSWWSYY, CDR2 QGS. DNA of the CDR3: TGTGCTCTTGGGGAAGGAGGGATGCGCGGTACTGGGGGATGGGAGAAACCCATCTTT. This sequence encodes CALGEGGMRGTGGWEKPIF.

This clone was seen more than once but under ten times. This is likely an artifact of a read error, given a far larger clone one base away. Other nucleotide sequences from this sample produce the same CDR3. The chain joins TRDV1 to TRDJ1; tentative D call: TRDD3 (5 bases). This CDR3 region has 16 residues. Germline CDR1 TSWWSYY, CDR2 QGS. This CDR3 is CALGEGTGEPSGKLIF. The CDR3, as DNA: TGTGCTCTCGGGGAAGGAACTGGTGAACCCTCCGGTAAACTCATCTTT.

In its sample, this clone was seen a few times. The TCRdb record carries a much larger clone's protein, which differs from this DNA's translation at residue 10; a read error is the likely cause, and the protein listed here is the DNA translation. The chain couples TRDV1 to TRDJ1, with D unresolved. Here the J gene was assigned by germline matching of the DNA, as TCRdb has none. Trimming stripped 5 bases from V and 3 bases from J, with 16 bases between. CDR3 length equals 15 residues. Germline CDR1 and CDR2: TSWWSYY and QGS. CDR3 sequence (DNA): TGTGCTCTTGGGCCCCCTCCAACGAACGCCGATAAACTCATCTTT. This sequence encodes CALGPPPTNADKLIF.

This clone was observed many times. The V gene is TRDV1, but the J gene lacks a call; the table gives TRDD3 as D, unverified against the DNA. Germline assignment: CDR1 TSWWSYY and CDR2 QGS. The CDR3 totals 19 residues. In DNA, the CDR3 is TGTGCTCTTGGGAAAAGGGGGTTTCCTTTATGGCCGGGGGAAGAGCGGCTCATCTTT. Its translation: CALGKRGFPLWPGEERLIF.

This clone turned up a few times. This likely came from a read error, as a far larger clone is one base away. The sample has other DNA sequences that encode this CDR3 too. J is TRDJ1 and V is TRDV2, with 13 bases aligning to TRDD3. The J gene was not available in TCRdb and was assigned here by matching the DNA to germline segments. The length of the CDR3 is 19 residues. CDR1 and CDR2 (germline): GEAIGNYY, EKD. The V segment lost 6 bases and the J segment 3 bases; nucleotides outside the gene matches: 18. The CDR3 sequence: CACSTSPKTGGYASDKLIF. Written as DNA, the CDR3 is TGTGCCTGTTCTACCTCACCCAAAACTGGGGGATACGCTTCCGATAAACTCATCTTT.

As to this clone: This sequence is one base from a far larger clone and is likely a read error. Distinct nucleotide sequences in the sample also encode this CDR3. CDR3 nucleotides: TGTGCTCTTGTCGGCTTACTGGGGGACTGGATACCATACCCATCGTACACTGATAAACTCATCTTT. Translated, it gives CALVGLLGDWIPYPSYTDKLIF. This chain uses TRDV1 with TRDJ1, with TRDD3 identical over 9 bases. Because TCRdb records no J gene, it was assigned here through a match of the DNA to germline. The CDR3 sequence is 22 residues long. Germline values: CDR1 TSWWSYY, CDR2 QGS.

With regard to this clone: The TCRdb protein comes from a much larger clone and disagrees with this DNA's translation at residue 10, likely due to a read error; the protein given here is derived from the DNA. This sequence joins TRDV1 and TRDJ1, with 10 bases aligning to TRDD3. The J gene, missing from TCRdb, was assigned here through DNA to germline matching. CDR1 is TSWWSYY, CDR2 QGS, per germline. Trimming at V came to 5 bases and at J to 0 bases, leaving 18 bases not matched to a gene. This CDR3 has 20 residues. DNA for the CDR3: TGTGCTCTTGGGCTTTTTACTGGGGGATGCGGCCATTCGTACACCGATAAACTCATCTTT. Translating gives CALGLFTGGCGHSYTDKLIF.

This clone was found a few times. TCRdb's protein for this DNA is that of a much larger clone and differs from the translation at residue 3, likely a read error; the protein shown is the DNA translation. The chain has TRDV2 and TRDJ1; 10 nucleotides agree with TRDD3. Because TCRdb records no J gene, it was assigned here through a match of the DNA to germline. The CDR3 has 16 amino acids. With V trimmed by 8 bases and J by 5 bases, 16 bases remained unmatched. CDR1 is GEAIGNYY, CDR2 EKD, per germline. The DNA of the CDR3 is TGTGCCTATGAGAAGATGGGGGATACCCTGAAGGATAAACTCATCTTT. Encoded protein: CAYEKMGDTLKDKLIF.

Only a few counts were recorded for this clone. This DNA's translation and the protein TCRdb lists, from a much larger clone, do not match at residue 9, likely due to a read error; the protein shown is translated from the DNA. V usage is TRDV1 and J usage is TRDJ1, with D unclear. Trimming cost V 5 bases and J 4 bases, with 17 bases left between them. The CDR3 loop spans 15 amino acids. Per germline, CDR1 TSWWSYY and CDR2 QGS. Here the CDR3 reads CALGLIYLRRDKLIF. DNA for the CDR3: TGTGCTCTTGGGTTAATCTACCTCCGCCGCGATAAACTCATCTTT.

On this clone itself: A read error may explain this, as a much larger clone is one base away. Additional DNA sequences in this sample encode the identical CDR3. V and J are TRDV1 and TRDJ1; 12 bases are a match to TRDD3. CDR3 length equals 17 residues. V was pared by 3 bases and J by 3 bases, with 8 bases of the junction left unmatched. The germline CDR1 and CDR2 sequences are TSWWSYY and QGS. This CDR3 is CALGDDWGILYPDKLIF. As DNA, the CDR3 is TGTGCTCTTGGGGACGACTGGGGGATACTATACCCCGATAAACTCATCTTT.

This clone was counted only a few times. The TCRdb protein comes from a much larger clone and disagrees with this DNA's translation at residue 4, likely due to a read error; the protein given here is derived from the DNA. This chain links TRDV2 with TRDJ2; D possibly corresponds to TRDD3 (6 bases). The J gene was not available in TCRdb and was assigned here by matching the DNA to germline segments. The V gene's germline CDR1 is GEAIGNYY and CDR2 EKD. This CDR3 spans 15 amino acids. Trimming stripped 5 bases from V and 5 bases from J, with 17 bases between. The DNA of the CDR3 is TGTGCCTGTGTCAACGTGGGGATTGGTACAGCACAACTCTTCTTT. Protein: CACVNVGIGTAQLFF.

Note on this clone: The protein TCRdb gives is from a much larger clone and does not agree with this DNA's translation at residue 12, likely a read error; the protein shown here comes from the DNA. The CDR3 protein is CAFSRVSYVIVPGDTLPDKLIF. The CDR3 coding sequence is TGTGCCTTTAGTCGGGTTTCCTACGTTATTGTACCGGGGGATACGCTCCCCGATAAACTCATCTTT. This sequence joins TRDV3 and TRDJ1, with 10 bases matching TRDD3. The CDR3 loop spans 22 amino acids. Germline lookup yields CDR1 TVYSNPD and CDR2 GDNSRS (reference sequence). The junction had 28 bases not matched to a gene; V was cut back by 0 bases and J by 3 bases.

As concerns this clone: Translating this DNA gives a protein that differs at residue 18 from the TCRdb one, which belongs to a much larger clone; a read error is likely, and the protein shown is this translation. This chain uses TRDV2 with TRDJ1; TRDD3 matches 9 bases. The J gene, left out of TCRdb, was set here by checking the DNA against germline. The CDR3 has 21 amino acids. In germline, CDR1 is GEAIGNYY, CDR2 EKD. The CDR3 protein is CACDTLTGDTGASVYTDRLIF. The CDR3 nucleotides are TGTGCCTGTGACACTCTTACTGGGGATACGGGGGCATCGGTCTACACCGATAGACTCATCTTT.

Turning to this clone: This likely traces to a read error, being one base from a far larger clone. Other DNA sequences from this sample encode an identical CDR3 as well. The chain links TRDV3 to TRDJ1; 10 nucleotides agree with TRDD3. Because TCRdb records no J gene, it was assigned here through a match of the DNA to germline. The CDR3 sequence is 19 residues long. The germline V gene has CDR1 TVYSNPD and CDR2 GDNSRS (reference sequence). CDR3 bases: TGTGCCTTTAAAGGTCCTCTTTGGGGGATACTGGCGTACACAGATAAACTCATCTTT. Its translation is CAFKGPLWGILAYTDKLIF.

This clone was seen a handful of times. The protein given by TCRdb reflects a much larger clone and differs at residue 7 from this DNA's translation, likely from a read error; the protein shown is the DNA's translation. The CDR3 coding sequence is TGTGCCTGTGACACGAACACCAAGTCCTCCGCCGTACTGGGGGATTTCCACACCGATAAACTCATCTTT. Amino acid sequence: CACDTNTKSSAVLGDFHTDKLIF. This chain links TRDV2 with TRDJ1; 10 bases agree with TRDD3. Germline matching of the DNA provided the J gene here, since TCRdb leaves it blank. This CDR3 region has 23 residues. Germline V CDR1 and CDR2: GEAIGNYY, EKD. V lost 1 base, J lost 0 bases, and 25 bases stayed unmatched.

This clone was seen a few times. Written as DNA, the CDR3 is TGTGCTCTTGGGGAAAATGGGGTTCTGTACACCGATAAACTCATCTTT. Translated, it gives CALGENGVLYTDKLIF. The V call is TRDV1, the J call TRDJ1, with D maybe TRDD3 (5 bases). Because TCRdb records no J gene, it was assigned here through a match of the DNA to germline. CDR3 length equals 16 residues. Deletions cut 2 bases from V and 0 bases from J, with 13 bases between. Per the germline V gene, CDR1 is TSWWSYY and CDR2 is QGS.

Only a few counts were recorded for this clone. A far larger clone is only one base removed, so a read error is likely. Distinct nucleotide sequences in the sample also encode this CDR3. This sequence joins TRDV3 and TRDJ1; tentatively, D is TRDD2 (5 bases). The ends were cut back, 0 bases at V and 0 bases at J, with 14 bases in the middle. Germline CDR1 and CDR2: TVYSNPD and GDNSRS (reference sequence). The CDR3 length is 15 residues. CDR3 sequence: CAFSPSNWYTDKLIF. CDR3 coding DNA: TGTGCCTTTAGCCCTTCAAATTGGTACACCGATAAACTCATCTTT.

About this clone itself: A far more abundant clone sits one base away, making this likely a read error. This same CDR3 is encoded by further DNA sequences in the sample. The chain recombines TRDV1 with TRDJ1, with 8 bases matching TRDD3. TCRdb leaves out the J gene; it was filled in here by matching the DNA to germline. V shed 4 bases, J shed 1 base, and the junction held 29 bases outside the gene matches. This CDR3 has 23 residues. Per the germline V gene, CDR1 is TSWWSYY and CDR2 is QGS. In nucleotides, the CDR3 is TGTGCTCTTGGGGCTCCCTTTCCCACTCATTGTACTGGGGGGTTGACATCCACCGATAAACTCATCTTT. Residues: CALGAPFPTHCTGGLTSTDKLIF.

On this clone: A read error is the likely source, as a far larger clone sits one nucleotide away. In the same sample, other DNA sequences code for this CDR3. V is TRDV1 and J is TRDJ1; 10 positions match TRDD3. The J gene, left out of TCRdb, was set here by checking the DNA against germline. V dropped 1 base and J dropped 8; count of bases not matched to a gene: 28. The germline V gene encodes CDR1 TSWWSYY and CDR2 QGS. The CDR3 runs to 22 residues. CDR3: CALGEPLSLPLLYWGISYKLIF. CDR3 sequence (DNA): TGTGCTCTTGGGGAACCCCTATCCCTTCCTCTCCTTTACTGGGGGATCTCGTACAAACTCATCTTT.

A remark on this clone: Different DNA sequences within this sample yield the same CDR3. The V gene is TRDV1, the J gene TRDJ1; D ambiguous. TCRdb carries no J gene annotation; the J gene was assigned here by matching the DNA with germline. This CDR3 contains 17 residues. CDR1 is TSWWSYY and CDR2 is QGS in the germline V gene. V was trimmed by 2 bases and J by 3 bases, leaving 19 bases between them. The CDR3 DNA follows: TGTGCTCTTGGGGAAGACTTACCCCCCGTTACACCCGATAAACTCATCTTT. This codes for CALGEDLPPVTPDKLIF.

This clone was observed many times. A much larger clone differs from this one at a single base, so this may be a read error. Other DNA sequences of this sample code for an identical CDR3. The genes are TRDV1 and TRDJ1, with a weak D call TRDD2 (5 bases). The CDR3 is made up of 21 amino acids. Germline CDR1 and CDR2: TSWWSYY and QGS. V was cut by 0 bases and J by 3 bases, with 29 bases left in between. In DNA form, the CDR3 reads TGTGCTCTTGGGGAACTTTATCCCTACGATGTGCGTCCGACTCCATCCGATAAACTCATCTTT. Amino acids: CALGELYPYDVRPTPSDKLIF.

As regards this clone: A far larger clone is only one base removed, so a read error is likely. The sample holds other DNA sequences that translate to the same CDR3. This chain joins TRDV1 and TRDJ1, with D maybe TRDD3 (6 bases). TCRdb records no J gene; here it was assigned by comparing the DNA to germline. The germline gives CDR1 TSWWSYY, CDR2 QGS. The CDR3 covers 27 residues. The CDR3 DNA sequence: TGTGCCCTTGGGGAACCTGTCTCCTATAAACTCACTCATACTATCTGGTGGCACACATGGGGGACCGATAAACTCATCTTT. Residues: CALGEPVSYKLTHTIWWHTWGTDKLIF.

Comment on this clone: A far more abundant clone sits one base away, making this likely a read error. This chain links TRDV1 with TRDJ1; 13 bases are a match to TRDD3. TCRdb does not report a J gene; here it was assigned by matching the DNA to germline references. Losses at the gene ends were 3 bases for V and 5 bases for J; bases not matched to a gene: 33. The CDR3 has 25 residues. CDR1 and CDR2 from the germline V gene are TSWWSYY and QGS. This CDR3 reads CALGEPSYDGTLVRYWGIRQDKLIF. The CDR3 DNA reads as TGTGCTCTTGGGGAGCCCTCCTACGATGGTACACTTGTCAGGTACTGGGGGATACGTCAGGATAAACTCATCTTT.

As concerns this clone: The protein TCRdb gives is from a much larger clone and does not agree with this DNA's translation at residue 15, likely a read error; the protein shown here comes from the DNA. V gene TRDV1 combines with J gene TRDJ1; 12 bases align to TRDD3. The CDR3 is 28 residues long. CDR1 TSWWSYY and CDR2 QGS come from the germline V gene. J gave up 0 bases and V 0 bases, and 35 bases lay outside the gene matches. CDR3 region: CALGELSHGFLREPCWGIRRAYTDKLIF. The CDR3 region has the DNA TGTGCTCTTGGGGAACTTAGTCATGGGTTCCTAAGGGAGCCGTGCTGGGGGATACGTAGGGCGTACACCGATAAACTCATCTTT.

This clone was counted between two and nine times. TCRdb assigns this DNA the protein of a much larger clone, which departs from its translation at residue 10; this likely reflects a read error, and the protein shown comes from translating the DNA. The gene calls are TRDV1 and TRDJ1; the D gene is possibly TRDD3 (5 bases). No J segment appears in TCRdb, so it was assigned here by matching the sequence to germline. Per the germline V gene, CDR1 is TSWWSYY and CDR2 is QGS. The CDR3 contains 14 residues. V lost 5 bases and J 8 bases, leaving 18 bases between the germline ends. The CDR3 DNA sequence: TGTGCTCTTGGGATACGCCCCCCCGGCTTCAAACTCATCTTT. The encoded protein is CALGIRPPGFKLIF.

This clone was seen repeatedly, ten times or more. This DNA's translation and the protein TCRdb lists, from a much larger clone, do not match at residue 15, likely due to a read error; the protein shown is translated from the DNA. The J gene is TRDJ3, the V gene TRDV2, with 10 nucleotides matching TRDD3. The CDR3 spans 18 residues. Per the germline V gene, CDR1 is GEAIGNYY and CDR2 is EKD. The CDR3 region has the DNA TGTGCCTGTGACACTATTGGGGGATACTCCTGGGACACCCGACGGATGTTTTTC. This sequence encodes CACDTIGGYSWDTRRMFF.

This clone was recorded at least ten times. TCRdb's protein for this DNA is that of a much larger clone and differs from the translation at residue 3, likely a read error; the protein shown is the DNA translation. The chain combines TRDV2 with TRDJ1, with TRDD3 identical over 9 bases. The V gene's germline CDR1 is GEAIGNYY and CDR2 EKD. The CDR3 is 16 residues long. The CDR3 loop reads CARDKLGEQYTDKLIF. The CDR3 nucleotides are TGTGCCCGTGACAAACTGGGGGAGCAATACACCGATAAACTCATCTTT.